This T cell receptor beta chain was retrieved from a study of T cell repertoires in cytomegalovirus infection. Study as a whole: Well-studied HLA-B-restricted CMV epitopes were used in the study alongside recently identified HLA-C-restricted ones. Public TCR beta signature analysis indicated the presence of both CMV infection and matching HLA type. The study's findings and limits: HLA-C-restricted CMV clonotypes gave the most frequent clonotype in two of eight donors.

One entry per CDR3 protein, called by TCRdb with MiXCR from the reads. The sample consists of about 310,000 distinct CDR3 sequences, about 25% of them appearing once. Concerning this clonotype itself: Its antigen is not identified.

CDR1 and CDR2 (germline): DFQATT, SNEGSKA (reference sequence). The CDR3 length is 16 residues. V lost 6 bases and J lost 2, with 22 bases in between. This TCR came from a human donor in good health (CMV status not recorded). Some clones in this sample may be carry-over from other donors' samples. The specimen comprised cultured PBMCs, sampled from culture after CMV antigen stimulation. V is TRBV20-1 and J is TRBJ2-5, with D perhaps TRBD2 (6 bases). DNA of the CDR3: TGCAGTGCCCCACTCGGGACTCAGGATATACAAGAGACCCAGTACTTC. Translation gives CSAPLGTQDIQETQYF.